This T cell receptor (beta chain) is drawn from a study of beta chain features in type 1 diabetes. The overall study: Cell yields, age and gender were similar between patients and healthy donors.

CD4+ naive, central memory, regulatory and stem cell-like memory subsets were isolated by sorting on CD45RO/CCR7/CD25/CD127/CD95/CD27. This CDR3 region has 19 residues. Per germline, CDR1 PRHDT and CDR2 FYEKMQ (reference sequence). The ends were cut back, 2 bases at V and 0 bases at J, with 17 bases in the middle. This clone was seen more than once but under ten times. Its target is unknown. The investigators reverse transcribed all of the isolated RNA, so they sequenced expressed TCRB transcripts. There were 3 million to 4 million reads on average in the naive, central memory and regulatory T cell samples. Assay used: immunoSEQ multiplex PCR; TCRdb lists only in-frame clones, some missing. The sample shows 250,000 or so clones, roughly 21% of them seen only once. Study results and caveats: A cDNA-based sequencing approach could over-represent cells with high TCR expression. Significant though moderate, a shortening of TCRB CDR3s appeared in all four CD4+ subsets of Type 1 diabetes patients.

This receptor was taken from a woman between 35 and 50 years old with type 1 diabetes. Sequenced: naive CD4+ T cells from blood. The rearrangement joins TRBV13 to TRBJ2-6; TRBD1 might be the D (5 bases). The DNA of the CDR3 is TGTGCCAGCAGCTTAAGTGGAAGGGGTCTTTACTCTGGGGCCAACGTCCTGACTTTC. Translation: CASSLSGRGLYSGANVLTF.